This T cell receptor (beta chain) was found in a study of cytomegalovirus exposure and HLA in healthy donors. CDR3 length equals 13 residues. Trimming pared 3 bases from V and 7 bases from J, leaving 10 bases between. Germline CDR1 is SGHAT and CDR2 is FQNNGV. The PCR used 60 Vbeta and 13 Jbeta primers. Sequencing used immunoSEQ multiplex PCR; TCRdb keeps in-frame clones, though not all of them. The sample holds around 200,000 clones; 60% to 85% are singletons and the top ten take 2.9%. Though nominally healthy at sampling, donors likely had unrecorded immune exposures. The rearrangement uses TRBV11-2 and TRBJ1-5; D not resolved. The source of this sequence is a male donor in good health and CMV-seronegative. The sequencing input was PBMCs. The CDR3 nucleotides are TGTGCCAGCAGCTTGCACGAGGGACAGCCCCAGCATTTT. This encodes CASSLHEGQPQHF.